This TCR beta chain comes out of a study of beta chain features in type 1 diabetes. Whole-study results and caveats: Comparison showed that naive, central memory and Treg TCRB repertoires appeared more similar among patients than among healthy donors. Type 1 diabetes patients showed a moderate but significant shortening of TCRB CDR3s in all four CD4+ subsets.

The investigators reverse transcribed all of the isolated RNA, so they sequenced expressed TCRB transcripts. Libraries were prepared by immunoSEQ multiplex PCR; TCRdb keeps only in-frame clonotypes and omits some of them. In the table there are 120,000 to 150,000 clones, roughly a tenth of which are singletons. V gave up 4 bases and J gave up 4 bases, with 17 bases separating them. Per germline, CDR1 LGHNA and CDR2 YNFKEQ. The CDR3 extends over 16 amino acids. A note on this clone: Antigen unknown.

This TCR came from a man younger than 35 in good health. The rearrangement joins TRBV4-2 to TRBJ1-3, with D possibly being TRBD1 (6 bases). Sequencing was performed on naive CD4+ T cells from blood. The CDR3 protein is CASSRPEGRGGNTIYF. The CDR3, as DNA: TGTGCCAGCAGCCGGCCCGAGGGCAGGGGAGGAAACACCATATATTTT.